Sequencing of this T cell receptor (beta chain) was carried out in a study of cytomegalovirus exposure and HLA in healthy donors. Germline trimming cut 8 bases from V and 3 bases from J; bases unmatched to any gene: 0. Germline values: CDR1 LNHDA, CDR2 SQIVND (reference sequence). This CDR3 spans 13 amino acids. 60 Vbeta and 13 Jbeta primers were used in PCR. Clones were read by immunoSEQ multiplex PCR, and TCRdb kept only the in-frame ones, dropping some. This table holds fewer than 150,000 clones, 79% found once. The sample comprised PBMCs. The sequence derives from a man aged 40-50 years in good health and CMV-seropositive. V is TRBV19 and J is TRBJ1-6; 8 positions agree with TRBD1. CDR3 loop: CASGQGYNSPLHF. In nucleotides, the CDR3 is TGTGCCAGTGGACAGGGCTATAATTCACCCCTCCACTTT.